These 6 T cell receptor beta chains share one sample of origin, sequenced in a study of cytotoxic CD8 clonotypes in ibrutinib-treated CLL. Libraries were prepared by immunoSEQ multiplex PCR; TCRdb keeps only in-frame clonotypes and omits some of them. The sample includes about 160,000 clones, about 84% of them seen just once. Sample: PBMCs, taken after 24 months of ibrutinib treatment. The receptors originated from a human donor with chronic lymphocytic leukemia.

V is TRBV27 and J is TRBJ2-7; tentatively, D is TRBD2 (5 bases). V lost 1 base, J lost 7 bases, and 14 bases lay in between. Germline lookup yields CDR1 MNHEY and CDR2 SMNVEV (reference sequence). This CDR3 is built from 14 residues. CDR3 coding DNA: TGTGCCAGCAGTTTATTATATGTTCCGGGGGAGCAGTACTTC. Translating it yields CASSLLYVPGEQYF.

This clone was detected once. The chain employs TRBV9 and TRBJ1-2; 12 nucleotides align to TRBD1. The J segment lost 9 bases and the V segment lost 5 bases, leaving 20 bases of the junction unmatched. CDR1 is SGDLS, CDR2 YYNGEE, per germline. The CDR3 is 18 residues long. CDR3 amino acids: CASSGTGGKSVLGSCYTF. CDR3 DNA sequence: TGTGCCAGCAGTGGGACAGGGGGCAAGTCGGTCCTCGGTTCCTGCTACACCTTC.

The chain carries TRBV7-9 and TRBJ2-2, with D possibly TRBD2 on 5 matching bases. The CDR3 sequence is 13 residues long. CDR1 is SEHNR and CDR2 is FQNEAQ in the germline V gene (reference sequence). V lost 0 bases, J lost 10 bases, and 9 bases lay in between. CDR3 nucleotides: TGTGCCAGCAGCTTAGCCGGGATCGAGGAGCTGTTTTTT. As protein: CASSLAGIEELFF.

Only one count was recorded for this clone. The CDR3 loop is CASSLRQGNTETQYF. DNA of the CDR3: TGTGCCAGCAGCCTGCGACAGGGGAACACTGAGACCCAGTACTTC. The J gene is TRBJ2-5, the V gene TRBV5-6; 8 bases line up with TRBD1. CDR3 length: 15 amino acids. Germline V gene lookup returns CDR1 SGHDT and CDR2 YYEEEE. V shed 4 bases and J 5 bases; nucleotides not matched to a gene: 10.

J is TRBJ1-1 and V is TRBV29-1; the D gene is possibly TRBD1 (6 bases). The CDR3 has 14 residues. The germline gives CDR1 SQVTM, CDR2 ANQGSEA. V lost 7 bases, J lost 6 bases, and 21 bases lay in between. Here the CDR3 reads CSAPLGGRDSEAFF. The CDR3 region has the DNA TGCAGCGCACCGCTCGGGGGCAGGGATTCTGAAGCTTTCTTT.

The rearrangement joins TRBV19 to TRBJ1-2, with D unresolved. Germline V CDR1 and CDR2: LNHDA, SQIVND (reference sequence). Trimming removed 9 bases from V and 0 bases from J, with 11 bases in between. This CDR3 is built from 13 residues. CDR3 in amino acids: CARRADPNYGYTF. The CDR3 nucleotides read TGTGCCAGGCGGGCAGACCCTAACTATGGCTACACCTTC.